A single sample is the source of the 5 T cell receptor beta chains below, sequenced in a study of beta chain features in type 1 diabetes (dated by TCRdb to between 2018 and 2020). Receptor libraries were prepared by the immunoSEQ multiplex PCR assay. The entire amount of isolated RNA was reverse transcribed using the High Capacity cDNA Reverse Transcription Kit, so the sequenced TCRB transcripts were expressed ones. TCRdb retrieved this table from immuneACCESS and kept in-frame rearrangements only. Not all clones are present; in checked studies, unresolved V genes account for under half, and no reason is known for the remainder. This sample has 600,000 or so clones in its table, and around an eighth of those were observed once. The top ten constitute more than 0.1% of the sample. The antigens these receptors bind are not known. Study-wide findings and limitations: A moderate but significant shortening of TCRB CDR3 length was observed in type 1 diabetes patients in all four CD4+ subsets.

The sequencing input was naive CD4+ T cells from blood. The cell subset or site label, read with the paper, signifies: true naive CD4+ T cells. These receptors originate from a man aged 25-45 years with type 1 diabetes.

This clone was detected many times. V gene TRBV7-9 combines with J gene TRBJ1-5, with D unresolved. CDR3 size: 12 residues. In germline, CDR1 is SEHNR, CDR2 FQNEAQ (reference sequence). With 7 bases removed from V and 5 bases from J, the gap between germline ends came to 9 bases. CDR3 DNA sequence: TGTGCCAGCACCTATGGGGATCAGCCCCAGCATTTT. Translating gives CASTYGDQPQHF.

In this sample, this clone turned up a few times. The rearrangement uses TRBV10-3 and TRBJ1-3; unclear D gene. The CDR3 extends over 14 amino acids. Germline V gene sequence: CDR1 ENHRY, CDR2 SYGVKD. V was cut by 4 bases and J by 0 bases, with 7 bases left in between. CDR3 in amino acids: CAISGTSSGNTIYF. CDR3 bases: TGTGCCATCAGTGGCACGAGCTCTGGAAACACCATATATTTT.

There are a few counts of this clone. This chain joins TRBV7-2 and TRBJ2-3; D is unresolved. The V end lost 7 bases, the J end lost 3 bases, and 2 bases lay between the germline ends. There are 10 residues in the CDR3. Germline-derived CDR1 and CDR2 are SGHTA and FQGNSA. The CDR3 DNA reads as TGTGCCAGCAAAACAGATACGCAGTATTTT. This codes for CASKTDTQYF.

The chain employs TRBV5-1 and TRBJ2-1; 9 bases align to TRBD1. Germline CDR1 is SGHRS and CDR2 is YFSETQ. Unmatched junction bases numbered 3, after V lost 2 bases and J lost 6 bases. This CDR3 spans 14 amino acids. CDR3 DNA: TGCGCCAGCAGCTTCGGGACAGGGTTCAATGAGCAGTTCTTC. Translating it yields CASSFGTGFNEQFF. Filled out from reference TRBV5-1 and TRBJ2-1, the complete variable domain reads KAGVTQTPRYLIKTRGQQVTLSCSPISGHRSVSWYQQTPGQGLQFLFEYFSETQRNKGNFPGRFSGRQFSNSRSEMNVSTLELGDSALYLCASSFGTGFNEQFFGPGTRLTVL.

This clone was picked up a small number of times. The chain joins TRBV5-6 to TRBJ1-6; the D is unclear. The CDR3 totals 16 residues. The V end lost 2 bases, the J end lost 7 bases, and 16 bases lay between the germline ends. Germline V gene sequence: CDR1 SGHDT, CDR2 YYEEEE. In nucleotides, the CDR3 is TGTGCCAGCAGCTTAAGCGCCGGCGGAACAAATTCACCCCTCCACTTT. Translated, it gives CASSLSAGGTNSPLHF.